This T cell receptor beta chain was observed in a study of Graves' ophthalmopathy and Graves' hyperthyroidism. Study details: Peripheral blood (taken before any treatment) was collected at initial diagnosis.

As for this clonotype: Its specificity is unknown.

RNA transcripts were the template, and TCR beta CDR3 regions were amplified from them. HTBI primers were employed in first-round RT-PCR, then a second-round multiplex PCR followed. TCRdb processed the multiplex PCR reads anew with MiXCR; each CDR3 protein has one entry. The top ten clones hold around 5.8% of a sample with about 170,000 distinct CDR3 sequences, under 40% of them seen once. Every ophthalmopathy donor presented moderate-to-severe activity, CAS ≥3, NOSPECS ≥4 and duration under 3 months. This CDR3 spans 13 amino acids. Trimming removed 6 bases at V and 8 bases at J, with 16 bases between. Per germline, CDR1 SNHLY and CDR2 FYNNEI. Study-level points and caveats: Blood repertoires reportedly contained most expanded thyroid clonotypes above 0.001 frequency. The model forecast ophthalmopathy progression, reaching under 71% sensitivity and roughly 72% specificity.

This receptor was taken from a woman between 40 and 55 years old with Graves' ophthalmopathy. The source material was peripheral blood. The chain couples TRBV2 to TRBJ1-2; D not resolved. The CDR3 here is CASRPGTQQGYTF. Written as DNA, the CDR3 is TGTGCCAGCAGGCCCGGAACACAGCAAGGCTACACCTTC.